These 12 T cell receptor beta chains came from one sample sequenced in a study of neurological immune-mediated disorders (dated by TCRdb to between 2018 and 2020). Library preparation was by 5' RACE. The reads were generated on an Illumina HiSeq 2500. TCRdb reworked the public reads: Q25 trimming with fastp, MiXCR clone assembly, productive beta chains retained. Each CDR3 protein appears once, grouped with its most common genes and DNA. Across this sample there are over 55,000 distinct CDR3 sequences, with roughly 2.5% seen only once. The ten most abundant clones make up about 3% of the sample. Input material: PBMCs. Every receptor here comes from a man in his fifties with multiple sclerosis.

This clonotype was detected ten times or more. This sequence joins TRBV20-1 and TRBJ2-5, with D possibly matching TRBD1 (5 bases). The CDR3 runs 13 residues. Looked up from germline, CDR1 is DFQATT and CDR2 is SNEGSKA (reference sequence). The V and J ends lost 6 bases and 7 bases respectively, with 18 bases between them. CDR3 sequence (DNA): TGCAGTGCGGACCGGCCCCTCCAGGGGACCCAGTACTTC. Residues: CSADRPLQGTQYF.

In its sample, this clonotype was seen many times. The J gene is TRBJ2-7, the V gene TRBV7-2, with 10 bases matching TRBD1. The CDR3 covers 14 residues. Trimming at V came to 4 bases and at J to 5 bases, leaving 5 bases not matched to a gene. CDR1 is SGHTA, CDR2 FQGNSA, per germline. In DNA, the CDR3 is TGTGCCAGCAGCTCGACAGGGGGCTGGGACGAGCAGTACTTC. It yields the protein CASSSTGGWDEQYF.

This clonotype was observed many times. J is TRBJ1-1 and V is TRBV5-1; 11 nucleotides align to TRBD1. The CDR3 totals 21 residues. Germline lookup yields CDR1 SGHRS and CDR2 YFSETQ. The V and J ends lost 0 bases and 1 base, in that order; junction bases with no gene match: 17. DNA of the CDR3: TGCGCCAGCAGCTTGGGCCTTTGGACAGGGGGCGACCTAACGTGGAACACTGAAGCTTTCTTT. Translated, it gives CASSLGLWTGGDLTWNTEAFF.

In this sample, this clonotype turned up many times. This rearrangement joins TRBV12-3 or TRBV12-4 to TRBJ2-1; a weak D match, TRBD1 (5 bases). This CDR3 is built from 14 residues. Between the trimmed V and J ends, which lost 6 bases and 5 bases, there was a span of 14 bases. CDR3: CASRAQTGNNEQFF. The CDR3, as DNA: TGTGCCAGCAGAGCCCAAACAGGTAACAATGAGCAGTTCTTC.

This clonotype was recorded at least ten times. V usage is TRBV6-5 and J usage is TRBJ2-7, with D perhaps assigned TRBD1 or TRBD2 (5 bases each). This CDR3 has 14 residues. CDR1 is MNHEY, CDR2 SVGAGI, per germline. The V gene lost 2 bases and the J gene lost 2 bases, with 10 bases spanning the gap. CDR3 in DNA: TGTGCCAGCAGTTACGGGACGGGGACCTACGAGCAGTACTTC. It yields the protein CASSYGTGTYEQYF.

This clonotype was picked up many times. V gene TRBV7-6 combines with J gene TRBJ2-2; 9 nucleotides match TRBD1. Germline-derived CDR1 and CDR2 are SGHVS and FNYEAQ. The V segment lost 5 bases and the J segment 2 bases; nucleotides outside the gene matches: 6. The CDR3 runs 16 residues. The DNA for the CDR3 is TGTGCCAGCAGCCCCCCGGGACAGGGCAACACCGGGGAGCTGTTTTTT. Amino acid sequence: CASSPPGQGNTGELFF.

This clonotype has at least ten counts. V usage is TRBV5-1 and J usage is TRBJ1-1, with D unresolved. The CDR3 consists of 14 residues. Germline CDR1 SGHRS, CDR2 YFSETQ. The V gene lost 0 bases and the J gene lost 1 base, with 7 bases spanning the gap. CDR3 amino acids: CASSLDQQNTEAFF. CDR3 bases: TGCGCCAGCAGCTTGGATCAGCAGAACACTGAAGCTTTCTTT.

This clonotype was seen many times. The CDR3 sequence: CASSGTAKGQPQHF. In nucleotides, the CDR3 is TGTGCCAGCAGTGGGACAGCGAAGGGTCAGCCCCAGCATTTT. V usage is TRBV6-5 and J usage is TRBJ1-5; 7 bases are a match to TRBD1. The trim removed 5 bases at V and 6 bases at J, leaving 7 bases unmatched. The CDR3 contains 14 residues. Germline lookup yields CDR1 MNHEY and CDR2 SVGAGI.

This clonotype was recorded at least ten times. The CDR3 bases are TGTGCCAGCGGCTCCCTCCCTAGCGGGGGGGGAAAGACCCAGTACTTC. Amino acid sequence: CASGSLPSGGGKTQYF. The chain couples TRBV27 to TRBJ2-5; TRBD2 matches 12 bases. V trimming: 8 bases; J trimming: 6 bases; junction bases outside the gene matches: 13. Germline V gives CDR1 MNHEY, CDR2 SMNVEV (reference sequence). The CDR3 extends over 16 amino acids.

Ten or more counts support this clonotype. V usage is TRBV7-6 and J usage is TRBJ2-7; D gene uncertain. CDR1 SGHVS and CDR2 FNYEAQ come from the germline V gene. The CDR3 runs 12 residues. The V end was cut by 1 base, the J end by 5 bases, with 6 bases between. The CDR3 DNA reads TGTGCCAGCAGCTTAGGTCCTAACGAGCAGTACTTC. It codes for CASSLGPNEQYF. Variable domain in full (rest from reference TRBV7-6 and TRBJ2-7): GAGVSQSPRYKVTKRGQDVALRCDPISGHVSLYWYRQALGQGPEFLTYFNYEAQQDKSGLPNDRFSAERPEGSISTLTIQRTEQRDSAMYRCASSLGPNEQYFGPGTRLTVT.

This clonotype was recorded a few times. A much more abundant neighbour one base away suggests this may be a read error. The J gene is TRBJ1-2, the V gene TRBV20-1; D remains unclear. Looked up from germline, CDR1 is DFQATT and CDR2 is SNEGSKA (reference sequence). CDR3 length: 13 residues. The CDR3 region has the DNA TGCACCGAACGGGCAAAGGGAGGAAGTGGCTACACCTTC. This gives the protein CTERAKGGSGYTF.

This clonotype occurred many times. The chain carries TRBV28 and TRBJ1-4, with unresolved D. Trimming pared 6 bases from V and 4 bases from J, leaving 9 bases between. This CDR3 is built from 13 residues. Per germline, CDR1 MDHEN and CDR2 SYDVKM. The CDR3 protein is CASRVPVNEKLFF. The CDR3 region has the DNA TGTGCCAGCAGGGTCCCGGTTAATGAAAAACTGTTTTTT.